Each of the 10 T cell receptor beta chains below was sequenced from the same sample in a study of T-cell memory formation after mild COVID-19. TCRdb fed the 5' RACE reads into MiXCR, producing one record per CDR3 protein. The profile shows about 160,000 distinct CDR3 sequences, about 28% of them singletons. Sequencing was done on a sample of PBMCs or a T cell subset sorted from them (not recorded which). Every receptor here comes from an adult woman who had mild COVID-19 (a few samples of this study predate the infection). Cell type and time point are not known.

CDR3: CASSQDETAPYEQYF. CDR3 nucleotides: TGCGCCAGCAGCCAAGATGAAACGGCCCCCTACGAGCAGTACTTC. This rearrangement joins TRBV4-1 to TRBJ2-7; D unclear. The CDR3 sequence is 15 residues long. Germline CDR1 MGHRA, CDR2 YSYEKL. V dropped 0 bases and J dropped 2 bases, with 11 bases sitting between them.

The rearrangement uses TRBV20-1 and TRBJ1-1; unclear D gene. Germline assignment: CDR1 DFQATT and CDR2 SNEGSKA (reference sequence). CDR3 length equals 14 residues. With 5 bases removed from V and 1 base from J, the gap between germline ends came to 14 bases. The CDR3: CSAHPFEWNTEAFF. The CDR3 nucleotides read TGCAGTGCTCACCCGTTTGAGTGGAACACTGAAGCTTTCTTT.

This clonotype was counted only a few times. This chain links TRBV29-1 with TRBJ1-2; no reliable D call. Trimming removed 1 base from V and 10 bases from J, with 7 bases in between. The germline V gene encodes CDR1 SQVTM and CDR2 ANQGSEA. The CDR3 has 10 amino acids. CDR3 DNA sequence: TGCAGCGTTGAAGCGCCGTTCTACACCTTC. Encoded protein: CSVEAPFYTF.

The V and J genes are TRBV20-1 and TRBJ2-3; 10 positions match TRBD2. Losses at the gene ends were 5 bases for V and 2 bases for J; bases not matched to a gene: 7. CDR3 length: 15 residues. Germline V gene lookup returns CDR1 DFQATT and CDR2 SNEGSKA (reference sequence). The CDR3 DNA follows: TGCAGTGCTCCTAGTAGCGGGAGGCCCACAGATACGCAGTATTTT. It codes for CSAPSSGRPTDTQYF.

Only a few counts were recorded for this clonotype. The V gene is TRBV4-1, the J gene TRBJ2-5; TRBD1 matches at 11 bases. J lost 1 base, V lost 5 bases, and 3 bases had no gene match. CDR1 and CDR2 (germline): MGHRA, YSYEKL. The length of the CDR3 is 15 residues. Written as DNA, the CDR3 is TGCGCCAGCAGCAAGGGACAGGGGGGCCAAGAGACCCAGTACTTC. Translated: CASSKGQGGQETQYF.

The gene calls are TRBV3-1 and TRBJ1-2, with D uncertain. The V gene's germline CDR1 is LGHDT and CDR2 YNNKEL (reference sequence). The CDR3 length is 12 residues. Trimming shortened V by 4 bases and J by 4 bases, and 7 bases separated the two germline ends. CDR3 in amino acids: CASSRLSYGYTF. The CDR3 region has the DNA TGTGCCAGCAGCCGCCTCAGCTATGGCTACACCTTC.

With respect to this clonotype: In this CDR3 the conserved last residue, phenylalanine or tryptophan, is missing, so a read error is likely. This chain joins TRBV20-1 and TRBJ2-3; D not resolved. Germline CDR1 is DFQATT and CDR2 is SNEGSKA (reference sequence). The V gene lost 6 bases and the J gene lost 2 bases, with 15 bases spanning the gap. CDR3 length equals 14 residues. The CDR3 bases are TGCAGTGCCCAATCCCCGCCTATCACAGATACGCAGTATATT. Translation gives CSAQSPPITDTQYI.

This clonotype was detected only a few times. The gene calls are TRBV10-3 and TRBJ2-1; 7 bases align to TRBD2. With 6 bases clipped from V and 10 bases from J, the junction kept 9 bases outside the gene matches. Germline CDR1 reads ENHRY; CDR2 reads SYGVKD. This CDR3 is 13 amino acids long. The CDR3 DNA follows: TGTGCCATCAGCCTAGCGGCTTCGGGGGAGCAGTTCTTC. Protein: CAISLAASGEQFF.

This clonotype turned up a few times. The chain couples TRBV7-3 to TRBJ2-1, with D maybe TRBD2 (5 bases). V was cut by 5 bases and J by 8 bases, with 25 bases left in between. This CDR3 contains 17 residues. The germline gives CDR1 SGHTA, CDR2 FQGTGA. The CDR3 bases are TGTGCCAGCAGCCCCGTTGGGAGAAGCCTGGTTAGGGATGAGCAGTTCTTC. As protein: CASSPVGRSLVRDEQFF.

Written as DNA, the CDR3 is TGTGCCAGCAGCAGTACAGGCCCCGCGCATGGCTACACCTTC. This translates into CASSSTGPAHGYTF. This rearrangement joins TRBV7-9 to TRBJ1-2, with TRBD1 as a possible D gene (5 bases). Germline loops: CDR1 SEHNR, CDR2 FQNEAQ (reference sequence). V lost 5 bases, J lost 6 bases, and 16 bases lay in between. This CDR3 has 14 amino acids. The variable domain in full, with the rest retrieved from reference TRBV7-9 and TRBJ1-2, is DTGVSQNPRHKITKRGQNVTFRCDPISEHNRLYWYRQTLGQGPEFLTYFQNEAQLEKSRLLSDRFSAERPKGSFSTLEIQRTEQGDSAMYLCASSSTGPAHGYTFGSGTRLTVV.